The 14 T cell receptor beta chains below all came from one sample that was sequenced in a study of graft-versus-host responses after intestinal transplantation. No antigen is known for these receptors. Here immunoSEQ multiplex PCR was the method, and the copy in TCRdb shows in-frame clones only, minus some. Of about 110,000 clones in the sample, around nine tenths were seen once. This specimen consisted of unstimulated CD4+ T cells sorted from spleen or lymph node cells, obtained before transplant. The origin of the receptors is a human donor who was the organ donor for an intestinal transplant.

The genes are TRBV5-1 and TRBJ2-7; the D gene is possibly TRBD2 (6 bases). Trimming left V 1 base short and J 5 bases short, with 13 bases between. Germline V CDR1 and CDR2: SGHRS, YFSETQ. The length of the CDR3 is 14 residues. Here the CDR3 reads CASSLWGDTDEQYF. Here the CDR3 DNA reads TGCGCCAGCAGCTTGTGGGGGGATACAGACGAGCAGTACTTC.

This CDR3 is CASSVLAGFTDTQYF. The DNA of the CDR3 is TGTGCCAGCAGCGTACTAGCGGGGTTCACAGATACGCAGTATTTT. The rearrangement uses TRBV9 and TRBJ2-3; 9 bases align to TRBD2. Trimming cost V 1 base and J 2 bases; bases outside gene matches: 2. This CDR3 spans 15 amino acids. The germline V gene encodes CDR1 SGDLS and CDR2 YYNGEE.

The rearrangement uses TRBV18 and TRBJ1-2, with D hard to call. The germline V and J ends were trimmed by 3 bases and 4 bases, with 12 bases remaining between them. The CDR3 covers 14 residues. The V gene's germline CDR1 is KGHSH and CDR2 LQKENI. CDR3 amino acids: CASSPVGVGYGYTF. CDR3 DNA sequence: TGTGCCAGCTCACCCGTTGGGGTCGGCTATGGCTACACCTTC.

The CDR3 nucleotides read TGTGCCAGCAGTCCGGGACTAGCGGGAGCCCCACCCTACGAGCAGTACTTC. The encoded protein is CASSPGLAGAPPYEQYF. V usage is TRBV28 and J usage is TRBJ2-7; TRBD2 aligns across 14 bases. V was pared by 5 bases and J by 2 bases, with 8 bases of the junction left unmatched. The germline V gene encodes CDR1 MDHEN and CDR2 SYDVKM. This CDR3 comprises 17 residues.

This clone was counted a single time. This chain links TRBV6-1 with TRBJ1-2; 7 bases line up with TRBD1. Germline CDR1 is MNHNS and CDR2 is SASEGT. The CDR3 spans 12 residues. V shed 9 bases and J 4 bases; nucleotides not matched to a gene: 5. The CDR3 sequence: CASEGQTYGYTF. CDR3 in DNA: TGTGCCAGTGAGGGACAGACCTATGGCTACACCTTC.

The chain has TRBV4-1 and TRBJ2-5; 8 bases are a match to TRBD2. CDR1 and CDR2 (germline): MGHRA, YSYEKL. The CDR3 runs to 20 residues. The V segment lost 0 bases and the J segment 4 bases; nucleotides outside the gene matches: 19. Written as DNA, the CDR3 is TGCGCCAGCAGCCAAGATCCGGCGGGAGGATTTTTCGGTGAGAGAGAGACCCAGTACTTC. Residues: CASSQDPAGGFFGERETQYF.

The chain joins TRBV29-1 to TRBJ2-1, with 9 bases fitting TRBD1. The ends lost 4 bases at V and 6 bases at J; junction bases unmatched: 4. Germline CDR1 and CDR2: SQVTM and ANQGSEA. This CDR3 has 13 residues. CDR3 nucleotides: TGCAGCGTTGCAGAGACAGGGGGCAATGAGCAGTTCTTC. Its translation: CSVAETGGNEQFF.

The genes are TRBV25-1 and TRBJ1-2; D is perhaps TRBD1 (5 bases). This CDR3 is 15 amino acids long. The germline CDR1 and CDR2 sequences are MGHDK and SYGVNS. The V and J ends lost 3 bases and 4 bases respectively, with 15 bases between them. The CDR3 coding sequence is TGTGCCAGCAGTGACAGGGATTCGGCAAGCTATGGCTACACCTTC. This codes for CASSDRDSASYGYTF.

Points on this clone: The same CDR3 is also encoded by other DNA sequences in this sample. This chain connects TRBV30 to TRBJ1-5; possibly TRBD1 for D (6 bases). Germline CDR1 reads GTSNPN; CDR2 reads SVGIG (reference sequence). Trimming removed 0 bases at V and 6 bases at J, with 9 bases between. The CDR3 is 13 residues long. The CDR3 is CAWSVQGGQPQHF. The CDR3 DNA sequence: TGTGCCTGGAGTGTACAGGGCGGTCAGCCCCAGCATTTT.

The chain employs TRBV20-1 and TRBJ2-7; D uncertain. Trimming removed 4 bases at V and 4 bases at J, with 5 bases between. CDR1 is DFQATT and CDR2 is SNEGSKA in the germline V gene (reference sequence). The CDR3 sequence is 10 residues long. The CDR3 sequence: CSATEYEQYF. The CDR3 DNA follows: TGCAGTGCTACCGAATACGAGCAGTACTTC.

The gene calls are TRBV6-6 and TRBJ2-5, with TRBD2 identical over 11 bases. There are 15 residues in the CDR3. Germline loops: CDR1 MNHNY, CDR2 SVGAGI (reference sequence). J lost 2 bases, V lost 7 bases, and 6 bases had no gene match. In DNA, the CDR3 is TGTGCCAGCACCCGGGGGACTAGCGGACAAGAGACCCAGTACTTC. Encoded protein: CASTRGTSGQETQYF.

The CDR3 reads CATTGRLGETQYF. DNA for the CDR3: TGTGCCACCACGGGCCGCCTCGGGGAGACCCAGTACTTC. The V and J genes are TRBV19 and TRBJ2-5; no clear D. The CDR3 contains 13 residues. Trimming cost V 10 bases and J 5 bases, with 17 bases left between them. Germline V gives CDR1 LNHDA, CDR2 SQIVND (reference sequence). Drawing the rest from reference TRBV19 and TRBJ2-5, the complete variable domain is DGGITQSPKYLFRKEGQNVTLSCEQNLNHDAMYWYRQDPGQGLRLIYYSQIVNDFQKGDIAEGYSVSREKKESFPLTVTSAQKNPTAFYLCATTGRLGETQYFGPGTRLLVL.

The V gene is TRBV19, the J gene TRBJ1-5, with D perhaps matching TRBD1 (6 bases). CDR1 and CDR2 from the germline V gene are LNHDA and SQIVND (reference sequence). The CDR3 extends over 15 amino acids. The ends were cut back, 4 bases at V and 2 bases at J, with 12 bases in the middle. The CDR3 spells CASSTTPGGNQPQHF. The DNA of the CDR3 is TGTGCCAGTAGTACAACGCCAGGGGGCAATCAGCCCCAGCATTTT.

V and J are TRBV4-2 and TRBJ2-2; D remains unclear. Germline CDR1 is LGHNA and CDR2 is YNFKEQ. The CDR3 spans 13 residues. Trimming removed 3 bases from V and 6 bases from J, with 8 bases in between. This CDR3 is CASSQEYSGELFF. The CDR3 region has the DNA TGTGCCAGCAGCCAGGAGTATTCCGGGGAGCTGTTTTTT.